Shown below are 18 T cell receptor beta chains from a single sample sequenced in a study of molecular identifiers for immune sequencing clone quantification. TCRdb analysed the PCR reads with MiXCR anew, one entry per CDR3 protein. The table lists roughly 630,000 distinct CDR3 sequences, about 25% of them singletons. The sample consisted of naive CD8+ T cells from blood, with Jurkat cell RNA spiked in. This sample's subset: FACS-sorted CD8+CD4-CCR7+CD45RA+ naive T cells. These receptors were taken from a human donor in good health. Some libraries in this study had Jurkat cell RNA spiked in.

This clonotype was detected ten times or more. The CDR3 reads CASNRASGATEQFF. The CDR3 DNA reads as TGCGCCAGCAACCGGGCTAGCGGGGCCACGGAGCAGTTCTTC. The chain carries TRBV4-1 and TRBJ2-1, with 9 bases aligning to TRBD2. This CDR3 region has 14 residues. The germline V gene has CDR1 MGHRA and CDR2 YSYEKL. Trimming took 7 bases from V and 10 from J; bases not matched to a gene: 11.

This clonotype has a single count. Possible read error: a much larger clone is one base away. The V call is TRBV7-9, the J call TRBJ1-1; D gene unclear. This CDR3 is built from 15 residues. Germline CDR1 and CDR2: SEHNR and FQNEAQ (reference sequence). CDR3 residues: CASSLAIGKNAEAFF. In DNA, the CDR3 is TGTGCCAGCAGCTTAGCGATAGGCAAGAACGCTGAAGCTTTCTTT.

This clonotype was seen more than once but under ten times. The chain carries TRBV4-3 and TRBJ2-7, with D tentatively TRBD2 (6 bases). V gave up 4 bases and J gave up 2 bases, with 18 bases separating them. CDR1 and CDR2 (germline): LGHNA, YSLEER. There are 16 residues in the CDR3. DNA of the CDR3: TGCGCCAGCAGCCCGCGGGTGGAGGGGTACGCCTACGAGCAGTACTTC. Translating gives CASSPRVEGYAYEQYF.

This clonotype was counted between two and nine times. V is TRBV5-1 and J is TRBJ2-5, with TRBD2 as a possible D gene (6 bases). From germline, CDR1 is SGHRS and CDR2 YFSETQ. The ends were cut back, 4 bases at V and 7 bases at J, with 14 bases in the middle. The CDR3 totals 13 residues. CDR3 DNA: TGCGCCAGCAGCAGGGACTTTAGGGGGACCCAGTACTTC. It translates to CASSRDFRGTQYF.

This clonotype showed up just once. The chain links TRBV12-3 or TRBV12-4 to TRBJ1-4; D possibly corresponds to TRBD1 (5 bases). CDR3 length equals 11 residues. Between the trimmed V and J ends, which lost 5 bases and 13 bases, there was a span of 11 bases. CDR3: CASSTQGRLFF. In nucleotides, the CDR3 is TGTGCCAGCAGTACGCAGGGAAGACTGTTTTTT.

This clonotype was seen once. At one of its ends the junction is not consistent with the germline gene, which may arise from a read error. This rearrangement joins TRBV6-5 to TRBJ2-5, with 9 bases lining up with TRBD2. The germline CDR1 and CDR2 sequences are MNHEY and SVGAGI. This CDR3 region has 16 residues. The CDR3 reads CARRSDSGGPQATQYF. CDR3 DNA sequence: TGTGCCCGCCGTTCGGATAGCGGGGGCCCCCAAGCGACCCAGTACTTC.

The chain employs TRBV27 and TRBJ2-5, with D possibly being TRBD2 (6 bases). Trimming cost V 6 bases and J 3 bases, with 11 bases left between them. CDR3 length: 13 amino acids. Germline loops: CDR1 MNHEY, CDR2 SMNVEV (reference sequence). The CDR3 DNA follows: TGTGCCAGCAGGCGGGACTCAGAAGAGACCCAGTACTTC. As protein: CASRRDSEETQYF.

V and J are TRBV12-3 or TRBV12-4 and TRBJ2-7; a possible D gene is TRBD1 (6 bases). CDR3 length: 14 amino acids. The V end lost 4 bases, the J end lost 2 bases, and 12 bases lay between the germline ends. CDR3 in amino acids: CASSSQGSTYEQYF. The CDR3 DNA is TGTGCCAGCAGTTCGCAGGGGAGCACCTACGAGCAGTACTTC.

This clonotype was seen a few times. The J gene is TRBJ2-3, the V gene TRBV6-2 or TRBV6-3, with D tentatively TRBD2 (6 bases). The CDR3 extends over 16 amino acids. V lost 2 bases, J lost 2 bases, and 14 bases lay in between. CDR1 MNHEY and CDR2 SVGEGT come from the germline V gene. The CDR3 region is CASSYRVAVHTDTQYF. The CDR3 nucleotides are TGTGCCAGCAGTTACCGAGTAGCGGTGCACACAGATACGCAGTATTTT.

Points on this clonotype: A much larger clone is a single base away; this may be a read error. The CDR3 protein is CASSEGTRERPVETQYF. CDR3 nucleotide sequence: TGTGCCAGCAGTGAGGGGACCCGAGAGCGTCCAGTCGAGACCCAGTACTTC. J is TRBJ2-5 and V is TRBV2; D possibly uses TRBD1 or TRBD2 (5 bases each). The length of the CDR3 is 17 residues. Looked up from germline, CDR1 is SNHLY and CDR2 is FYNNEI. The V end lost 3 bases, the J end lost 5 bases, and 22 bases lay between the germline ends.

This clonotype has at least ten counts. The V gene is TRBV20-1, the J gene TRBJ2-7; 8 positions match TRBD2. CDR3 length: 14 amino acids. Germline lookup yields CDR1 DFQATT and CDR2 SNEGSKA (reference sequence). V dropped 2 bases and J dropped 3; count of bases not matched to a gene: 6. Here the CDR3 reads CSARSQREIYEQYF. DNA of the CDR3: TGCAGTGCTAGATCCCAGCGGGAGATCTACGAGCAGTACTTC.

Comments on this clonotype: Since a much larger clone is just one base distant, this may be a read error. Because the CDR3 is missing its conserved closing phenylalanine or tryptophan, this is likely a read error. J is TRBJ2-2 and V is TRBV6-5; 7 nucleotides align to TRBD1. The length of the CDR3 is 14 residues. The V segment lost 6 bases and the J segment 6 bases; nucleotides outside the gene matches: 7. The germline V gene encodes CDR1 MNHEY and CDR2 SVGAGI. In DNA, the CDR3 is TGTGCCAGCAGCCAAATGACAGGGTCCGGGGAGCTGTTTTCT. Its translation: CASSQMTGSGELFS.

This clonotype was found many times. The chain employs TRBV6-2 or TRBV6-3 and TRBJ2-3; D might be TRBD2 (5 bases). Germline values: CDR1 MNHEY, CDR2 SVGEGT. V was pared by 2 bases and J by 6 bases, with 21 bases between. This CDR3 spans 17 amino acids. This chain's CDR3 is CASSYEYGDTAPDTQYF. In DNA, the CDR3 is TGTGCCAGCAGTTACGAATACGGGGATACTGCACCGGATACGCAGTATTTT.

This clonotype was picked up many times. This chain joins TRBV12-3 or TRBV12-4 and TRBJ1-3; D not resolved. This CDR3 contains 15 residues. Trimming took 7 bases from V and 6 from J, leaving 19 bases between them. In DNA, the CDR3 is TGTGCCAGCACCCTCCGACCGGGTATCGAAAACACCATATATTTT. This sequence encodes CASTLRPGIENTIYF.

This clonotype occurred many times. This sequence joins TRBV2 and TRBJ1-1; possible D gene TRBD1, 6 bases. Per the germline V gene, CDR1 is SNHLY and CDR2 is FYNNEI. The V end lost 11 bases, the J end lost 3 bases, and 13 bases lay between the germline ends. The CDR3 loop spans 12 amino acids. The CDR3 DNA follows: TGTGCCTCCCACAGGGCGGACACTGAAGCTTTCTTT. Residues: CASHRADTEAFF.

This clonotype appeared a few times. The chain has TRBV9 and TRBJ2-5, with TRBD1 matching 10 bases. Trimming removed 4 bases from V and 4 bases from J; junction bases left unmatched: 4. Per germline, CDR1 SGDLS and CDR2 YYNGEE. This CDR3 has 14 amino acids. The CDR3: CASSPDRGGETQYF. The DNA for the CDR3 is TGTGCCAGCAGCCCGGACAGGGGGGGAGAGACCCAGTACTTC.

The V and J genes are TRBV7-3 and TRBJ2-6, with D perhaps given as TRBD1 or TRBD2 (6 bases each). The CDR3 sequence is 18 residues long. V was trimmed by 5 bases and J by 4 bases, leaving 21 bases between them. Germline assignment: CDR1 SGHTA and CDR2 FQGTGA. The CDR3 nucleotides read TGTGCCAGCAGCACAAACCGACCGGGGGCGCCCGGGGCCAACGTCCTGACTTTC. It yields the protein CASSTNRPGAPGANVLTF.

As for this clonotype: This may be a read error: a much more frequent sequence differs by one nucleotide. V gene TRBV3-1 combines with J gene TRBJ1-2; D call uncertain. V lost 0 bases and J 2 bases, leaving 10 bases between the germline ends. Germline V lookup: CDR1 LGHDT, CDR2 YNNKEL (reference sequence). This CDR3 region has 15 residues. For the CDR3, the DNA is TGTGCCAGCAGCCAAGAGTCCAGTACCAACTATGGCTACACCTTC. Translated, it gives CASSQESSTNYGYTF.